These 22 T cell receptor beta chains were sequenced from one sample in a study of blood T cell repertoires in COVID-19. Here immunoSEQ multiplex PCR was the method, and the copy in TCRdb shows in-frame clones only, minus some. Here the sample spans over 100,000 clones, approximately 78% being singletons. Sequences were obtained from peripheral blood. These receptors were collected from a man in his sixties or seventies with acute or convalescent COVID-19.

This CDR3 is CASRDRVSSYEQYF. CDR3 nucleotide sequence: TGTGCCAGCAGGGACAGAGTCAGCTCCTACGAGCAGTACTTC. The chain employs TRBV2 and TRBJ2-7; D possibly corresponds to TRBD1 (6 bases). The V gene lost 6 bases and the J gene lost 0 bases, with 12 bases spanning the gap. The CDR3 is made up of 14 amino acids. Germline V CDR1 and CDR2: SNHLY, FYNNEI.

The chain employs TRBV28 and TRBJ1-6; D not resolved. V was cut by 3 bases and J by 0 bases, with 9 bases left in between. The germline V gene encodes CDR1 MDHEN and CDR2 SYDVKM. This CDR3 is built from 16 residues. The CDR3 region has the DNA TGTGCCAGCAGTTTTCTTAGGAGCTCCTATAATTCACCCCTCCACTTT. This gives the protein CASSFLRSSYNSPLHF.

The chain is built from TRBV6-5 and TRBJ2-3, with TRBD2 as a possible D gene (6 bases). There are 15 residues in the CDR3. V lost 7 bases and J lost 4, with 18 bases in between. The germline V gene has CDR1 MNHEY and CDR2 SVGAGI. The CDR3 bases are TGTGCCAGCATTTTTTGGCGGGGCGCCTCAGATACGCAGTATTTT. Translated, it gives CASIFWRGASDTQYF.

This clone was found a few times. The chain recombines TRBV3-1 (or the pseudogene TRBV3-2) with TRBJ2-1; D is unclear. This CDR3 region has 12 residues. V was pared by 1 base and J by 7 bases, with 5 bases between. Germline CDR1 is LGHDT and CDR2 is YNNKEL (reference sequence). The CDR3: CASSQVMNEQFF. CDR3 coding DNA: TGTGCCAGCAGCCAAGTTATGAATGAGCAGTTCTTC.

This clone was seen just once. The rearrangement uses TRBV19 and TRBJ2-2; D might be TRBD2 (7 bases). The CDR3 is made up of 14 amino acids. Deletions cut 10 bases from V and 0 bases from J, with 12 bases between. CDR1 is LNHDA and CDR2 is SQIVND in the germline V gene (reference sequence). CDR3 in DNA: TGTGCCACCCGGGGGGCGACGAACACCGGGGAGCTGTTTTTT. It is translated as CATRGATNTGELFF.

V usage is TRBV5-1 and J usage is TRBJ2-1, with a weak D call TRBD2 (5 bases). This CDR3 is built from 13 residues. Between the trimmed V and J ends, which lost 0 bases and 4 bases, there was a span of 5 bases. Per germline, CDR1 SGHRS and CDR2 YFSETQ. The CDR3 DNA is TGCGCCAGCAGCTTGGGCGGGTACAATGAGCAGTTCTTC. Residues: CASSLGGYNEQFF.

This chain joins TRBV15 and TRBJ2-1, with a weak D call TRBD1 (7 bases). Germline-derived CDR1 and CDR2 are LNHNV and YYDKDF (reference sequence). The CDR3 extends over 14 amino acids. Trimming shortened V by 4 bases and J by 9 bases, and 16 bases separated the two germline ends. The DNA of the CDR3 is TGTGCCACCAGCATCAGCCGACAGGGAGGTGAGCAGTTCTTC. Protein product: CATSISRQGGEQFF.

V usage is TRBV14 and J usage is TRBJ2-2; maybe TRBD1 (6 bases). The germline V gene has CDR1 SGHDN and CDR2 FVKESK. The V end lost 0 bases, the J end lost 5 bases, and 13 bases lay between the germline ends. The CDR3 totals 16 residues. The CDR3 sequence is CASSQDGTGRTGELFF. CDR3 DNA sequence: TGTGCCAGCAGCCAAGATGGCACAGGGCGAACCGGGGAGCTGTTTTTT.

The chain carries TRBV5-6 and TRBJ2-7; D is possibly TRBD2 (5 bases). The V end lost 0 bases, the J end lost 9 bases, and 10 bases lay between the germline ends. The germline gives CDR1 SGHDT, CDR2 YYEEEE. This CDR3 has 12 residues. The CDR3 coding sequence is TGTGCCAGCAGCTTGGGGGAGACCGGGCAGTACTTC. Its translation is CASSLGETGQYF.

The V call is TRBV10-3, the J call TRBJ1-4; possible D gene TRBD1, 5 bases. This CDR3 is built from 14 residues. V was pared by 1 base and J by 6 bases, with 9 bases between. CDR1 and CDR2 (germline): ENHRY, SYGVKD. The CDR3 DNA reads TGTGCCATCAGTGAGTGGGGCGTTCATGAAAAACTGTTTTTT. This encodes CAISEWGVHEKLFF.

The chain links TRBV25-1 to TRBJ2-5, with D perhaps TRBD1 (5 bases). Trimming removed 6 bases from V and 4 bases from J, with 12 bases in between. The CDR3 is 13 residues long. Looked up from germline, CDR1 is MGHDK and CDR2 is SYGVNS. CDR3 region: CASSILGVETQYF. Here the CDR3 DNA reads TGTGCCAGCAGCATCTTAGGGGTAGAGACCCAGTACTTC. The variable domain in full, with the rest retrieved from reference TRBV25-1 and TRBJ2-5, is EADIYQTPRYLVIGTGKKITLECSQTMGHDKMYWYQQDPGMELHLIHYSYGVNSTEKGDLSSESTVSRIRTEHFPLTLESARPSHTSQYLCASSILGVETQYFGPGTRLLVL.

The chain joins TRBV5-1 to TRBJ2-1; D unresolved. The CDR3 contains 16 residues. Germline V gene lookup returns CDR1 SGHRS and CDR2 YFSETQ. V was clipped by 2 bases and J by 8 bases, with 20 bases between them. CDR3 residues: CASSFIPPSRGDEQFF. The CDR3 coding sequence is TGCGCCAGCAGCTTTATCCCCCCTTCACGAGGTGATGAGCAGTTCTTC.

The chain joins TRBV5-1 to TRBJ1-6; D possibly corresponds to TRBD1 (5 bases). Trimming left V 2 bases short and J 8 bases short, with 17 bases between. Germline values: CDR1 SGHRS, CDR2 YFSETQ. The CDR3 has 16 amino acids. CDR3: CASSFTPGLGDSPLHF. As DNA, the CDR3 is TGCGCCAGCAGCTTTACCCCGGGACTTGGGGATTCACCCCTCCACTTT.

The chain joins TRBV10-3 to TRBJ1-6; 8 bases map to TRBD1. Trimming cost V 4 bases and J 3 bases; bases outside gene matches: 2. The CDR3 is 15 residues long. Germline V gene data show CDR1 as ENHRY and CDR2 as SYGVKD. The CDR3 loop is CAISAGTGYNSPLHF. CDR3 DNA sequence: TGTGCCATCAGTGCAGGGACAGGCTATAATTCACCCCTCCACTTT.

V is TRBV4-2 and J is TRBJ1-4; TRBD1 might be the D (5 bases). The CDR3 loop spans 16 amino acids. V was clipped by 0 bases and J by 8 bases, with 16 bases between them. CDR1 and CDR2 (germline): LGHNA, YNFKEQ. The CDR3 sequence is CASSQDQAGAVEKLFF. In DNA, the CDR3 is TGTGCCAGCAGCCAAGATCAGGCTGGGGCAGTAGAAAAACTGTTTTTT.

The chain uses TRBV28 and TRBJ1-2; TRBD1 matches at 12 bases. In germline, CDR1 is MDHEN, CDR2 SYDVKM. The CDR3 is made up of 16 amino acids. V lost 5 bases to trimming and J lost 7 bases; unmatched junction nucleotides: 11. The chain's CDR3 is CASSAGTGGRGAGYTF. CDR3 nucleotides: TGTGCCAGCAGTGCCGGGACAGGGGGCCGGGGGGCTGGCTACACCTTC.

Only one count was recorded for this clone. V is TRBV6-5 and J is TRBJ1-1, with D hard to call. Per the germline V gene, CDR1 is MNHEY and CDR2 is SVGAGI. V dropped 7 bases and J dropped 3 bases, with 12 bases sitting between them. The CDR3 is 13 amino acids. CDR3: CASTEGGYTEAFF. CDR3 DNA sequence: TGTGCCAGCACCGAGGGTGGGTACACTGAAGCTTTCTTT.

Only one count was recorded for this clone. V is TRBV7-2 and J is TRBJ2-3, with a possible D match to TRBD2 (5 bases). The CDR3 runs to 17 residues. V was shortened by 1 base and J by 0 bases, with 14 bases between the two germline ends. Germline V gene data show CDR1 as SGHTA and CDR2 as FQGNSA. The CDR3 nucleotides are TGTGCCAGCAGCTTAGGCGGAGGTGGCCGTAGCACAGATACGCAGTATTTT. It specifies CASSLGGGGRSTDTQYF. The variable domain in full, with the rest retrieved from reference TRBV7-2 and TRBJ2-3, is GAGVSQSPSNKVTEKGKDVELRCDPISGHTALYWYRQSLGQGLEFLIYFQGNSAPDKSGLPSDRFSAERTGGSVSTLTIQRTQQEDSAVYLCASSLGGGGRSTDTQYFGPGTRLTVL.

Here the CDR3 DNA reads TGCAGTGCTAGTGGACAGGGTCACTATGGCTACACCTTC. The encoded protein is CSASGQGHYGYTF. V usage is TRBV20-1 and J usage is TRBJ1-2, with 8 bases identical to TRBD1. The length of the CDR3 is 13 residues. CDR1 DFQATT and CDR2 SNEGSKA come from the germline V gene (reference sequence). V shed 3 bases, J shed 3 bases, and the junction held 3 bases outside the gene matches.

This sequence joins TRBV5-1 and TRBJ1-2, with 7 bases matching TRBD1. The V gene's germline CDR1 is SGHRS and CDR2 YFSETQ. Trimming at V came to 4 bases and at J to 4 bases, leaving 10 bases not matched to a gene. This CDR3 region has 15 residues. DNA for the CDR3: TGCGCCAGCAGCCCCGGACAGGCCCTTACCTATGGCTACACCTTC. It is translated as CASSPGQALTYGYTF.

This chain connects TRBV29-1 to TRBJ1-1; 8 nucleotides line up with TRBD1. The germline V gene has CDR1 SQVTM and CDR2 ANQGSEA. The CDR3 loop spans 14 amino acids. The junction had 11 bases not matched to a gene; V was cut back by 8 bases and J by 3 bases. The CDR3 region has the DNA TGCAGCCCTTACAGGGGGTATGGGGACACTGAAGCTTTCTTT. Protein sequence: CSPYRGYGDTEAFF.

This clone has just one count. The rearrangement links TRBV18 to TRBJ1-1; 7 bases map to TRBD1. Germline trimming cut 2 bases from V and 1 base from J; bases unmatched to any gene: 7. Germline CDR1 and CDR2: KGHSH and LQKENI. The CDR3 has 16 residues. Here the CDR3 DNA reads TGTGCCAGCTCACCAAGGAAGACAGGGACGAACACTGAAGCTTTCTTT. This encodes CASSPRKTGTNTEAFF. The variable domain in full, with the rest retrieved from reference TRBV18 and TRBJ1-1, is NAGVMQNPRHLVRRRGQEARLRCSPMKGHSHVYWYRQLPEEGLKFMVYLQKENIIDESGMPKERFSAEFPKEGPSILRIQQVVRGDSAAYFCASSPRKTGTNTEAFFGQGTRLTVV.